The sequence of this TCR beta chain was determined in a study of blood T cell repertoires in COVID-19. The germline CDR1 and CDR2 sequences are LGHNA and YNFKEQ. The CDR3 spans 12 residues. The V end was cut by 2 bases, the J end by 7 bases, with 5 bases between. Sequenced by immunoSEQ multiplex PCR; TCRdb stores in-frame clones only, minus some. The sample has 15,000 to 19,000 clones, around four fifths seen once. The receptor was isolated from a man older than 75 with active or convalescent COVID-19. Sequences were obtained from peripheral blood. The chain couples TRBV4-2 to TRBJ1-4; D remains ambiguous. CDR3 amino acids: CASSQLSEKLFF. DNA of the CDR3: TGTGCCAGCAGCCAACTAAGTGAAAAACTGTTTTTT.